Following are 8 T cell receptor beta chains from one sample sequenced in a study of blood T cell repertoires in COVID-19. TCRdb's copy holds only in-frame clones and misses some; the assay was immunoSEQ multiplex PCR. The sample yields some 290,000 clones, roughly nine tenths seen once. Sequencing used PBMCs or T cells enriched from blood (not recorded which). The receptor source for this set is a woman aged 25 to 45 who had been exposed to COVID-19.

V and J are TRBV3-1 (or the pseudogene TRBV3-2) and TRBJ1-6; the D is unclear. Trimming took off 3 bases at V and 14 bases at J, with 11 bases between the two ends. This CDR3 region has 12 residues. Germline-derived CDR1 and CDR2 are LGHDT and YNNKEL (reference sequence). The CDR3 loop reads CASSHPPGALHF. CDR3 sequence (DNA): TGTGCCAGCAGCCACCCTCCCGGGGCCCTCCACTTT.

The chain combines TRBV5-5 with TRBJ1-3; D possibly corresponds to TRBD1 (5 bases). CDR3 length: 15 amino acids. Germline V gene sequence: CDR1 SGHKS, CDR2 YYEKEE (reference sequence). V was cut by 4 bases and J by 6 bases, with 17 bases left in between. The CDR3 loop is CASSDGTGVINTIYF. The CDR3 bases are TGTGCCAGCAGCGATGGAACGGGGGTAATAAACACCATATATTTT.

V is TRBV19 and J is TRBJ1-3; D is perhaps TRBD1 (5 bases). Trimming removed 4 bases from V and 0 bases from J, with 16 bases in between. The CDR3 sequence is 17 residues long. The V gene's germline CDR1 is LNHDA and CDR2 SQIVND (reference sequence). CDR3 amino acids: CASSTPRQSYSGNTIYF. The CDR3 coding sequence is TGTGCCAGTAGTACCCCTCGACAGAGCTACTCTGGAAACACCATATATTTT.

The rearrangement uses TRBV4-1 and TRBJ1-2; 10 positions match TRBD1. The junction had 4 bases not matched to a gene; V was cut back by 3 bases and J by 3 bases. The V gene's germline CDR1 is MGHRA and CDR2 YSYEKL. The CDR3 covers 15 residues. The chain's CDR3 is CASSQDRGDYYGYTF. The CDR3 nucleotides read TGCGCCAGCAGCCAGGACAGGGGGGATTACTATGGCTACACCTTC.

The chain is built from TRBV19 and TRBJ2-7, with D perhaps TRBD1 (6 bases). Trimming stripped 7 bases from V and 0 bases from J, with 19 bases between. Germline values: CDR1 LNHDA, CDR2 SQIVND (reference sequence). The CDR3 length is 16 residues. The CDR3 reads CASTPSTGASSYEQYF. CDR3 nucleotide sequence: TGTGCCAGTACCCCTTCGACAGGAGCGAGCTCCTACGAGCAGTACTTC.

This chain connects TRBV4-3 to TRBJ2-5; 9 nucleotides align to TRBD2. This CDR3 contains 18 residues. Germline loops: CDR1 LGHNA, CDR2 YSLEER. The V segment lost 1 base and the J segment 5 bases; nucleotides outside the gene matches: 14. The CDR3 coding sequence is TGCGCCAGCAGCCAAGGATACTACGGCGGGGGGGCCGGGGAGACCCAGTACTTC. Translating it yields CASSQGYYGGGAGETQYF.

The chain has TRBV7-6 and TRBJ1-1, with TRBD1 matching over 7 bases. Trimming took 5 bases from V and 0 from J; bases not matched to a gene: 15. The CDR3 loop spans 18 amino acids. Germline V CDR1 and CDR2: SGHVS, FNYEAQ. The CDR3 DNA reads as TGTGCCAGCAGCCCATCTTTCGGACAGGACGGCATGAACACTGAAGCTTTCTTT. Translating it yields CASSPSFGQDGMNTEAFF.

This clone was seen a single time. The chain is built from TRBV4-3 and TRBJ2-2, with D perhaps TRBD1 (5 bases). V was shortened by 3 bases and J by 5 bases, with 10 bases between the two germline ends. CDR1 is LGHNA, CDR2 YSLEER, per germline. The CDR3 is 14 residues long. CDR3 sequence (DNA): TGCGCCAGCAGCCAGGACCACAGGACCGGGGAGCTGTTTTTT. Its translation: CASSQDHRTGELFF.